The 32 T cell receptor beta chains listed next were all sequenced from one sample in a study of blood T cell repertoires in COVID-19. This table comes from immunoSEQ multiplex PCR, and its TCRdb copy is limited to in-frame clones, with some not included. The repertoire holds roughly 200,000 clones, 70% to 85% seen once, with roughly 5% in the top ten. Sequenced sample: PBMCs or T cells enriched from blood (not recorded which). The receptors stem from a woman aged 55-69 years with acute COVID-19.

The CDR3 here is CASSPDPTLNYGYTF. CDR3 coding DNA: TGTGCCAGCAGCCCCGACCCGACACTGAACTATGGCTACACCTTC. This sequence joins TRBV7-2 and TRBJ1-2; D gene unclear. The CDR3 is 15 residues long. Trimming took 5 bases from V and 2 from J, leaving 15 bases between them. Looked up from germline, CDR1 is SGHTA and CDR2 is FQGNSA.

V gene TRBV28 combines with J gene TRBJ2-5, with 8 bases fitting TRBD2. CDR1 is MDHEN and CDR2 is SYDVKM in the germline V gene. There are 14 residues in the CDR3. The J segment lost 4 bases and the V segment lost 1 base, leaving 2 bases of the junction unmatched. CDR3 sequence reads: CASSLSGGGETQYF. The CDR3 DNA reads as TGTGCCAGCAGTTTATCGGGAGGGGGAGAGACCCAGTACTTC. Combining the CDR3 with reference TRBV28 and TRBJ2-5 gives the whole variable domain DVKVTQSSRYLVKRTGEKVFLECVQDMDHENMFWYRQDPGLGLRLIYFSYDVKMKEKGDIPEGYSVSREKKERFSLILESASTNQTSMYLCASSLSGGGETQYFGPGTRLLVL.

This sequence joins TRBV12-5 and TRBJ2-1, with D possibly matching TRBD2 (6 bases). V shed 4 bases and J shed 13 bases, with 14 bases lying between them. Germline loops: CDR1 LGHNT, CDR2 FRNRAP. The CDR3 contains 12 residues. The CDR3 DNA reads TGTGCTAGTGGTTCTCAGACTAGGAAACAGTTCTTC. Translating gives CASGSQTRKQFF.

This sequence joins TRBV3-1 (or the pseudogene TRBV3-2) and TRBJ2-3; no reliable D call. The V and J ends lost 4 bases and 5 bases respectively, with 7 bases between them. The germline V gene has CDR1 LGHDT and CDR2 YNNKEL (reference sequence). The length of the CDR3 is 12 residues. The CDR3 loop is CASSPPGDTQYF. CDR3 DNA sequence: TGTGCCAGCAGCCCCCCGGGAGATACGCAGTATTTT.

This chain connects TRBV2 to TRBJ2-7, with 12 nucleotides matching TRBD2. The CDR3 has 14 amino acids. Germline CDR1 SNHLY, CDR2 FYNNEI. V shed 2 bases and J 6 bases; nucleotides not matched to a gene: 2. The CDR3 DNA reads as TGTGCCAGCAGTGAAACTAGCGGGAGGTCCGAGCAGTACTTC. It yields the protein CASSETSGRSEQYF.

V gene TRBV10-3 combines with J gene TRBJ2-2; no reliable D call. This CDR3 region has 16 residues. Germline V CDR1 and CDR2: ENHRY, SYGVKD. V was shortened by 3 bases and J by 0 bases, with 11 bases between the two germline ends. CDR3 sequence reads: CAISDSWSTNTGELFF. The CDR3 DNA reads TGTGCCATCAGTGACAGCTGGAGTACGAACACCGGGGAGCTGTTTTTT.

V gene TRBV6-4 combines with J gene TRBJ1-1; D might be TRBD1 (5 bases). Germline V CDR1 and CDR2: MRHNA, SNTAGT. This CDR3 contains 15 residues. Trimming removed 7 bases at V and 5 bases at J, with 20 bases between. The CDR3 nucleotides are TGTGCCAGCACCCCTGATGCAGGGATCGGGACTGAAGCTTTCTTT. As protein: CASTPDAGIGTEAFF.

The chain carries TRBV5-4 and TRBJ2-5, with 8 nucleotides matching TRBD2. This CDR3 has 16 residues. In germline, CDR1 is SGHNT, CDR2 YYREEE (reference sequence). The J segment lost 7 bases and the V segment lost 0 bases, leaving 11 bases of the junction unmatched. CDR3 sequence (DNA): TGTGCCAGCAGCTTGGAGTCTGCGGGAGGCTTTTCGACCCAGTACTTC. Translation: CASSLESAGGFSTQYF.

This chain uses TRBV6-5 with TRBJ2-7; 10 bases are a match to TRBD2. This CDR3 comprises 14 residues. After removal of 5 bases from V and 6 bases from J, the junction contained 7 bases not matched to a gene. Germline loops: CDR1 MNHEY, CDR2 SVGAGI. The CDR3 sequence: CASSHPGLASEQYV. CDR3 in DNA: TGTGCCAGCAGTCACCCGGGACTAGCGAGCGAGCAGTACGTC.

The chain couples TRBV6-2 or TRBV6-3 to TRBJ2-7, with D maybe TRBD1 (6 bases). The CDR3 is 12 amino acids. Trimming pared 6 bases from V and 4 bases from J, leaving 10 bases between. Germline V gene sequence: CDR1 MNHEY, CDR2 SVGEGT. The CDR3 loop reads CASSPGAYEQYV. CDR3 coding DNA: TGTGCCAGCAGCCCAGGGGCATACGAGCAGTACGTC.

This clone was observed a few times. The sample contains more than one DNA sequence encoding this CDR3. The chain joins TRBV7-2 to TRBJ1-5; 12 bases fit TRBD1. J was trimmed by 5 bases and V by 4 bases; bases with no gene match: 3. The CDR3 length is 15 residues. From germline, CDR1 is SGHTA and CDR2 FQGNSA. The CDR3 region is CASSSGTGGYQPQHF. The CDR3 nucleotides read TGTGCCAGCAGCTCAGGGACAGGGGGCTATCAGCCCCAGCATTTT.

This sequence joins TRBV24-1 and TRBJ2-5; 8 bases are shared with TRBD1. V lost 4 bases to trimming and J lost 5 bases; unmatched junction nucleotides: 5. Germline assignment: CDR1 KGHDR and CDR2 SFDVKD. The CDR3 length is 14 residues. The CDR3 nucleotides read TGTGCCACCAGTGACCCCAGGGGGCTGGAGACCCAGTACTTC. As protein: CATSDPRGLETQYF.

The gene calls are TRBV6-5 and TRBJ2-7, with D unresolved. V gave up 8 bases and J gave up 5 bases, with 16 bases separating them. The germline V gene has CDR1 MNHEY and CDR2 SVGAGI. The CDR3 is 13 amino acids. Here the CDR3 reads CASAKNNVNEQYF. Written as DNA, the CDR3 is TGTGCCAGCGCAAAGAACAATGTAAACGAGCAGTACTTC.

The chain carries TRBV29-1 and TRBJ1-2; TRBD1 might be the D (6 bases). Germline V gives CDR1 SQVTM, CDR2 ANQGSEA. This CDR3 has 15 residues. The V gene lost 6 bases and the J gene lost 2 bases, with 19 bases spanning the gap. CDR3 DNA: TGCAGCGTGGACCACCGAACAGGGAGCAACTATGGCTACACCTTC. Translating gives CSVDHRTGSNYGYTF.

The V call is TRBV5-1, the J call TRBJ1-1; D is ambiguous. The CDR3 has 14 amino acids. Trimming took 2 bases from V and 10 from J, leaving 18 bases between them. Germline V gene data show CDR1 as SGHRS and CDR2 as YFSETQ. The CDR3 is CASSFRGPSSGAFF. CDR3 nucleotide sequence: TGCGCCAGCAGCTTTAGAGGGCCCTCCTCCGGAGCTTTCTTT.

The chain employs TRBV13 and TRBJ1-4, with TRBD1 matching over 8 bases. The CDR3 contains 15 residues. V lost 4 bases and J lost 7; bases outside the gene matches: 8. The germline gives CDR1 PRHDT, CDR2 FYEKMQ (reference sequence). The CDR3 reads CASSWGQGAGEKLFF. DNA of the CDR3: TGTGCCAGCAGCTGGGGGCAGGGGGCGGGTGAAAAACTGTTTTTT.

The chain employs TRBV19 and TRBJ1-2; TRBD1 agrees at 9 bases. Trimming removed 7 bases from V and 5 bases from J; junction bases left unmatched: 5. This CDR3 is built from 13 residues. CDR1 is LNHDA, CDR2 SQIVND, per germline (reference sequence). CDR3: CASKWTGDYGYTF. The CDR3 DNA is TGTGCCAGTAAGTGGACAGGGGATTATGGCTACACCTTC.

This clone was observed a handful of times. At the DNA level, this CDR3 is encoded by other sequences in the same sample as well. For the CDR3, the DNA is TGTGCCAGCAGCCAGGGGGGGGAGACCCAGTACTTC. Protein product: CASSQGGETQYF. The chain carries TRBV3-1 (or the pseudogene TRBV3-2) and TRBJ2-5, with 7 bases fitting TRBD2. The CDR3 is 12 residues long. Germline CDR1 and CDR2: LGHDT and YNNKEL (reference sequence). With V trimmed by 3 bases and J by 5 bases, 0 bases remained unmatched.

CDR3 sequence reads: CASSLAINSNQPQHF. The DNA for the CDR3 is TGTGCCAGCAGCTTAGCTATTAATAGCAATCAGCCCCAGCATTTT. The chain carries TRBV7-8 and TRBJ1-5; D is undetermined. The germline CDR1 and CDR2 sequences are SGHVS and FQNEAQ. CDR3 length: 15 residues. With 0 bases removed from V and 0 bases from J, the gap between germline ends came to 6 bases.

The chain combines TRBV28 with TRBJ2-1, with 10 bases aligning to TRBD2. The CDR3 runs 18 residues. Per the germline V gene, CDR1 is MDHEN and CDR2 is SYDVKM. V lost 10 bases and J lost 0; bases outside the gene matches: 15. CDR3 residues: CATLVLAGDASSYNEQFF. CDR3 DNA sequence: TGTGCCACCTTGGTGCTAGCGGGGGACGCGAGCTCCTACAATGAGCAGTTCTTC.

The chain carries TRBV19 and TRBJ2-3, with TRBD2 matching 8 bases. CDR3 length: 14 residues. The J segment lost 2 bases and the V segment lost 3 bases, leaving 1 base of the junction unmatched. The germline gives CDR1 LNHDA, CDR2 SQIVND (reference sequence). The CDR3 protein is CASSISGNTDTQYF. The CDR3 coding sequence is TGTGCCAGTAGTATTAGCGGGAACACAGATACGCAGTATTTT. The full variable domain, its missing parts supplied by reference TRBV19 and TRBJ2-3, is DGGITQSPKYLFRKEGQNVTLSCEQNLNHDAMYWYRQDPGQGLRLIYYSQIVNDFQKGDIAEGYSVSREKKESFPLTVTSAQKNPTAFYLCASSISGNTDTQYFGPGTRLTVL.

The chain carries TRBV6-1 and TRBJ1-2; the match to TRBD1 covers 8 bases. Trimming took 1 base from V and 5 from J; bases not matched to a gene: 6. The CDR3 totals 15 residues. CDR1 MNHNS and CDR2 SASEGT come from the germline V gene. CDR3 residues: CASSEGGQVLYGYTF. CDR3 in DNA: TGTGCCAGCAGTGAAGGGGGACAGGTACTTTATGGCTACACCTTC.

V usage is TRBV7-8 and J usage is TRBJ2-7; D is perhaps TRBD2 (6 bases). The CDR3 sequence is 17 residues long. V lost 1 base to trimming and J lost 4 bases, with 20 bases between them. Germline assignment: CDR1 SGHVS and CDR2 FQNEAQ. As DNA, the CDR3 is TGTGCCAGCAGCTTAGTCTCTGTGGGGGGTGGAGCTTACGAGCAGTACTTC. Protein: CASSLVSVGGGAYEQYF.

The chain couples TRBV18 to TRBJ1-1; D is uncertain. Germline-derived CDR1 and CDR2 are KGHSH and LQKENI. V was pared by 6 bases and J by 7 bases, with 18 bases between. The CDR3 spans 14 residues. The CDR3 nucleotides are TGTGCCAGCTCCCCGACCCCAACGGGGAGTGAAGCTTTCTTT. Residues: CASSPTPTGSEAFF.

This rearrangement joins TRBV6-5 to TRBJ2-5, with 7 bases fitting TRBD1. The germline V gene encodes CDR1 MNHEY and CDR2 SVGAGI. Trimming at V came to 7 bases and at J to 5 bases, leaving 10 bases not matched to a gene. The CDR3 length is 14 residues. The CDR3 spells CASTTLTGMETQYF. CDR3 in DNA: TGTGCCAGCACCACCTTGACAGGGATGGAGACCCAGTACTTC.

This clone appeared once. The rearrangement links TRBV29-1 to TRBJ2-1, with D tentatively TRBD2 (5 bases). This CDR3 has 14 amino acids. Germline loops: CDR1 SQVTM, CDR2 ANQGSEA. The V and J ends lost 1 base and 8 bases respectively, with 15 bases between them. This chain's CDR3 is CSVEGVEEVDEQFF. DNA for the CDR3: TGCAGCGTTGAAGGGGTGGAGGAAGTGGATGAGCAGTTCTTC.

In this sample, this clone turned up a few times. One junction end does not reproduce the germline sequence, and a read error may be involved. The chain links TRBV20-1 to TRBJ1-1; D may be TRBD1 (5 bases). The germline CDR1 and CDR2 sequences are DFQATT and SNEGSKA (reference sequence). The CDR3 covers 10 residues. CDR3 loop: CSARVNRHIF. The CDR3 DNA reads TGCAGTGCTAGGGTAAACAGGCACATCTTT.

The chain links TRBV5-1 to TRBJ2-1; 11 bases agree with TRBD2. Germline V CDR1 and CDR2: SGHRS, YFSETQ. The trim removed 4 bases at V and 4 bases at J, leaving 4 bases unmatched. CDR3 length: 15 residues. Here the CDR3 reads CASSMTSGIYNEQFF. The DNA for the CDR3 is TGCGCCAGCAGCATGACTAGCGGGATATACAATGAGCAGTTCTTC.

This clone has a single count. The J gene is TRBJ2-2, the V gene TRBV2; 12 positions agree with TRBD1. After removal of 8 bases from V and 7 bases from J, the junction contained 8 bases not matched to a gene. There are 15 residues in the CDR3. CDR1 and CDR2 from the germline V gene are SNHLY and FYNNEI. The CDR3 here is CASGGTGGRYGELFF. In DNA form, the CDR3 reads TGTGCCAGCGGCGGGACAGGGGGCCGATACGGGGAGCTGTTTTTT.

The V and J genes are TRBV19 and TRBJ2-4; no firm D call. The CDR3 runs 12 residues. Germline lookup yields CDR1 LNHDA and CDR2 SQIVND (reference sequence). With 5 bases removed from V and 9 bases from J, the gap between germline ends came to 11 bases. CDR3 DNA: TGTGCCAGTAGTGCTCCTAGTGGCATTCAGTACTTC. Translated, it gives CASSAPSGIQYF.

The chain joins TRBV9 to TRBJ1-3; D is uncertain. From germline, CDR1 is SGDLS and CDR2 YYNGEE. There are 16 residues in the CDR3. Trimming cost V 0 bases and J 0 bases, with 10 bases left between them. CDR3 sequence: CASSVGASNSGNTIYF. The CDR3 DNA reads TGTGCCAGCAGCGTAGGGGCGTCCAACTCTGGAAACACCATATATTTT.

In regard to this clone: The identical CDR3 is also encoded by other nucleotide sequences in the sample. This chain connects TRBV12-3 or TRBV12-4 to TRBJ2-1; D remains ambiguous. The CDR3 totals 11 residues. The germline V and J ends were trimmed by 1 base and 10 bases, with 5 bases remaining between them. CDR3 DNA: TGTGCCAGCAGTTTAGGCCGGGAGCAGTTCTTC. Protein sequence: CASSLGREQFF.